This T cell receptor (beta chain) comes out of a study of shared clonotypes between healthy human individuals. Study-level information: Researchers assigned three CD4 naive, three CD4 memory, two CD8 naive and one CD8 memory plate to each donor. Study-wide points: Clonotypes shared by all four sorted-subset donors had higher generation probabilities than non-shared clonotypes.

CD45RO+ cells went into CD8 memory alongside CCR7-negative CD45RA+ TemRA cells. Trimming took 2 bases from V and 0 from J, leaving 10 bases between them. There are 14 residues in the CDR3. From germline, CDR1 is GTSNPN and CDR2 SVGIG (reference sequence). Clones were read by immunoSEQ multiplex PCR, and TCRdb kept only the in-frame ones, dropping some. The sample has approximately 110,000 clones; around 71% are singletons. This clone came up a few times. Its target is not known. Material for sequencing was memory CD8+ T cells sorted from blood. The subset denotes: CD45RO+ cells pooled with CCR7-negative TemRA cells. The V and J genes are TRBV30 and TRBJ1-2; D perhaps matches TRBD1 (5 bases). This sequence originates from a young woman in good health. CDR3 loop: CAWSTGTSNYGYTF. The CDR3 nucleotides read TGTGCCTGGAGTACCGGGACTTCTAACTATGGCTACACCTTC.